The clone carrying this TCR beta chain was picked up a small number of times. The antigen remains unidentified. The sample is drawn from a study of T-cell reconstitution after alpha-beta-depleted transplantation in children. The study's findings and limits: A year post-transplant, T-cell counts and diversity derived mostly from newly produced T cells.

It was with unique molecular identifiers that the TCRbeta library was prepared. TCRdb fed the PCR reads into MiXCR, producing one record per CDR3 protein. Counted here are hundreds of thousands of distinct CDR3 sequences, about 16% occurring once; the ten biggest clones make up roughly 4.8%. The V gene end was trimmed by 3 bases and the J gene end by 6 bases; junction bases not matched to a gene: 13. Germline V gives CDR1 SGHRS, CDR2 YFSETQ. This CDR3 has 17 residues. This sequence originates from a male patient between 5 and 17 years old who had a stem cell transplant for acute lymphoblastic leukemia, so the T cells may come from the graft donor. The input for sequencing was PBMCs, mostly from graft donor cells, taken 360 days after TCRalphabeta/CD19-depleted stem cell transplant. V gene TRBV5-1 combines with J gene TRBJ2-2, with TRBD1 matching 8 bases. Here the CDR3 reads CASSSTVPGGRSGELFF. The DNA of the CDR3 is TGCGCCAGCAGCTCCACCGTCCCAGGGGGCAGATCCGGGGAGCTGTTTTTT.